Listed here are 10 T cell receptor beta chains from one sample, sequenced in a study of early stage breast cancer tumors. Assay used: immunoSEQ multiplex PCR; TCRdb lists only in-frame clones, some missing. This table holds about 70,000 clones, 80% found once. The source material was blood. The origin of the receptors is a person between 35 and 49 years old with breast cancer.

This chain joins TRBV4-2 and TRBJ1-1; D call uncertain. CDR1 is LGHNA and CDR2 is YNFKEQ in the germline V gene. Trimming removed 0 bases at V and 5 bases at J, with 16 bases between. The CDR3 totals 16 residues. In DNA, the CDR3 is TGTGCCAGCAGCCAAGAAAGGACGATGGGGAGGACTGAAGCTTTCTTT. Its translation is CASSQERTMGRTEAFF.

Comments on this clone: An end of the junction does not agree with germline; a read error may underlie this. This sequence joins TRBV29-1 and TRBJ2-7, with TRBD2 as a possible D gene (5 bases). The CDR3 extends over 12 amino acids. CDR1 and CDR2 from the germline V gene are SQVTM and ANQGSEA. CDR3 in amino acids: CSVRKASGETDF. For the CDR3, the DNA is TGCAGCGTCAGAAAGGCGAGCGGAGAAACGGACTTC.

The chain couples TRBV19 to TRBJ2-2, with D unresolved. Trimming removed 3 bases from V and 0 bases from J, with 5 bases in between. The germline V gene encodes CDR1 LNHDA and CDR2 SQIVND (reference sequence). The CDR3 is 14 amino acids. CDR3 bases: TGTGCCAGTAGTATCTACCCGAACACCGGGGAGCTGTTTTTT. Translated, it gives CASSIYPNTGELFF. Complete variable domain (other parts from reference TRBV19 and TRBJ2-2): DGGITQSPKYLFRKEGQNVTLSCEQNLNHDAMYWYRQDPGQGLRLIYYSQIVNDFQKGDIAEGYSVSREKKESFPLTVTSAQKNPTAFYLCASSIYPNTGELFFGEGSRLTVL.

This clone has a single count. The chain couples TRBV4-2 to TRBJ1-4, with D uncertain. Trimming pared 0 bases from V and 7 bases from J, leaving 18 bases between. The germline V gene encodes CDR1 LGHNA and CDR2 YNFKEQ. The CDR3 length is 17 residues. The CDR3 loop is CASSQDPQIVYGEKLFF. The CDR3 DNA reads as TGTGCCAGCAGCCAAGATCCCCAAATTGTCTATGGTGAAAAACTGTTTTTT.

This rearrangement joins TRBV27 to TRBJ1-5, with TRBD1 matching 8 bases. Trimming took 7 bases from V and 4 from J; bases not matched to a gene: 12. The CDR3 is 16 amino acids. In germline, CDR1 is MNHEY, CDR2 SMNVEV (reference sequence). The CDR3 sequence: CASTLSGTGVNQPQHF. The CDR3 DNA reads TGTGCCAGCACGTTATCTGGGACAGGAGTAAATCAGCCCCAGCATTTT.

This chain links TRBV13 with TRBJ1-1, with D unresolved. The CDR3 extends over 13 amino acids. V lost 5 bases, J lost 3 bases, and 10 bases lay in between. Germline lookup yields CDR1 PRHDT and CDR2 FYEKMQ (reference sequence). For the CDR3, the DNA is TGTGCCAGCAGCCTCCAGCGCTACACTGAAGCTTTCTTT. As protein: CASSLQRYTEAFF.

The chain uses TRBV6-1 and TRBJ1-5; D unclear. V lost 5 bases, J lost 9 bases, and 14 bases lay in between. The CDR3 has 13 residues. CDR1 and CDR2 (germline): MNHNS, SASEGT. CDR3 nucleotides: TGTGCCAGCAGTAGAGAGCGGGAAAGGCCCCAGCATTTT. Translated: CASSRERERPQHF.

V and J are TRBV28 and TRBJ1-1; unclear D gene. V gave up 6 bases and J gave up 4 bases, with 18 bases separating them. CDR3 length equals 15 residues. Germline loops: CDR1 MDHEN, CDR2 SYDVKM. CDR3 nucleotides: TGTGCCAGCAGCCCCCTAGGTTCGGGAAGCACTGAAGCTTTCTTT. It translates to CASSPLGSGSTEAFF.

This clone was detected only a few times. The chain is built from TRBV7-9 and TRBJ2-6; D is perhaps TRBD1 or TRBD2 (5 bases each). From germline, CDR1 is SEHNR and CDR2 FQNEAQ (reference sequence). CDR3 length: 17 amino acids. V was cut by 1 base and J by 2 bases, with 12 bases left in between. The CDR3 here is CASSLGVSGPGANVLTF. The CDR3 region has the DNA TGTGCCAGCAGCTTAGGGGTGTCGGGACCTGGGGCCAACGTCCTGACTTTC.

The genes are TRBV5-1 and TRBJ2-2; 10 bases map to TRBD2. V trimming: 0 bases; J trimming: 10 bases; junction bases outside the gene matches: 12. Germline-derived CDR1 and CDR2 are SGHRS and YFSETQ. The CDR3 covers 17 residues. The CDR3 loop reads CASSLVGGASGREELFF. Here the CDR3 DNA reads TGCGCCAGCAGCTTGGTCGGCGGGGCTAGCGGGAGAGAGGAGCTGTTTTTT. The whole variable domain, remainder taken from reference TRBV5-1 and TRBJ2-2, is KAGVTQTPRYLIKTRGQQVTLSCSPISGHRSVSWYQQTPGQGLQFLFEYFSETQRNKGNFPGRFSGRQFSNSRSEMNVSTLELGDSALYLCASSLVGGASGREELFFGEGSRLTVL.